These 3 T cell receptor beta chains were sequenced from one sample in a study of shared clonotypes between healthy human individuals. Profiled with immunoSEQ multiplex PCR; TCRdb holds only in-frame clones, not every one. The data show millions of clones, roughly 96% seen once. The sequencing sample was made of naive CD4+ T cells sorted from blood. Subset reported: CD45RA+ positively selected. The receptors derive from a man between 18 and 35 years old in good health.

The chain uses TRBV4-1 and TRBJ2-7; 13 bases agree with TRBD2. Germline V gene data show CDR1 as MGHRA and CDR2 as YSYEKL. V lost 0 bases, J lost 2 bases, and 4 bases stayed unmatched. This CDR3 has 17 amino acids. CDR3 loop: CASSQERGLAGTYEQYF. CDR3 DNA: TGCGCCAGCAGCCAAGAAAGGGGACTAGCGGGGACCTACGAGCAGTACTTC.

V gene TRBV29-1 combines with J gene TRBJ2-5, with D maybe TRBD2 (5 bases). V lost 7 bases and J 5 bases, leaving 11 bases between the germline ends. The CDR3 sequence is 11 residues long. The germline V gene encodes CDR1 SQVTM and CDR2 ANQGSEA. CDR3 residues: CSGGGGETQYF. The CDR3 DNA sequence: TGCAGCGGGGGTGGCGGGGAGACCCAGTACTTC.

The chain links TRBV7-6 to TRBJ2-3, with D maybe TRBD1 (6 bases). There are 15 residues in the CDR3. The V and J ends lost 3 bases and 4 bases respectively, with 14 bases between them. Germline CDR1 SGHVS, CDR2 FNYEAQ. CDR3 in DNA: TGTGCCAGCAGCTTCCACAGGGTAGAGGCAGATACGCAGTATTTT. Protein: CASSFHRVEADTQYF.